This passage covers 31 T cell receptor beta chains from one sample sequenced in a study of shared clonotypes between healthy human individuals. The naive CD8 fraction comprised CD45RO-negative cells positively selected for CCR7 and excluded terminally differentiated effector memory CD45RA+ cells. Here immunoSEQ multiplex PCR was the method, and the copy in TCRdb shows in-frame clones only, minus some. The sample shows hundreds of thousands of clones, about 91% of them seen only once. The sample was naive CD8+ T cells sorted from blood. The source is a young man in good health.

This clone was counted only a few times. The CDR3: CASSPGEVSNQPQHF. In DNA, the CDR3 is TGTGCCAGCAGCCCCGGGGAGGTCTCCAATCAGCCCCAGCATTTT. V and J are TRBV9 and TRBJ1-5; D call uncertain. The CDR3 covers 15 residues. The V gene lost 4 bases and the J gene lost 3 bases, with 14 bases spanning the gap. CDR1 is SGDLS, CDR2 YYNGEE, per germline.

The genes are TRBV7-9 and TRBJ2-7; D tentatively reads TRBD1 or TRBD2 (5 bases each). CDR1 is SEHNR and CDR2 is FQNEAQ in the germline V gene (reference sequence). CDR3 size: 15 residues. V lost 3 bases to trimming and J lost 4 bases, with 16 bases between them. The CDR3 DNA is TGTGCCAGCAGCTTGGGGGAAACTACTCTATACGAGCAGTACTTC. As protein: CASSLGETTLYEQYF.

The rearrangement links TRBV30 to TRBJ1-3; no definite D call. The CDR3 consists of 13 residues. Germline CDR1 GTSNPN, CDR2 SVGIG (reference sequence). V was pared by 4 bases and J by 0 bases, with 7 bases between. The CDR3 DNA sequence: TGTGCCTGGACGGAGAGCTCTGGAAACACCATATATTTT. Its translation: CAWTESSGNTIYF.

The chain couples TRBV9 to TRBJ2-1, with 9 bases lining up with TRBD2. This CDR3 comprises 15 residues. In germline, CDR1 is SGDLS, CDR2 YYNGEE. Trimming at V came to 0 bases and at J to 8 bases, leaving 6 bases not matched to a gene. CDR3 sequence reads: CASSVVGAGGDEQFF. In DNA, the CDR3 is TGTGCCAGCAGCGTAGTAGGAGCGGGAGGCGATGAGCAGTTCTTC.

The chain recombines TRBV4-3 with TRBJ2-7; 11 bases map to TRBD2. J gave up 3 bases and V 1 base, and 8 bases lay outside the gene matches. Germline loops: CDR1 LGHNA, CDR2 YSLEER. This CDR3 comprises 17 residues. The CDR3 bases are TGCGCCAGCAGCCAAGCCACTAGCGGGAGTGTCGGCTACGAGCAGTACTTC. It encodes CASSQATSGSVGYEQYF.

The chain employs TRBV25-1 and TRBJ1-5; TRBD1 matches 8 bases. V shed 4 bases and J 1 base; nucleotides not matched to a gene: 3. From germline, CDR1 is MGHDK and CDR2 SYGVNS. The CDR3 is 15 amino acids. For the CDR3, the DNA is TGTGCCAGCAGTGGACAGGGGAACAGCAATCAGCCCCAGCATTTT. This sequence encodes CASSGQGNSNQPQHF.

Only one count was recorded for this clone. V is TRBV2 and J is TRBJ2-7; D unresolved. Germline assignment: CDR1 SNHLY and CDR2 FYNNEI. V dropped 4 bases and J dropped 4 bases, with 20 bases sitting between them. This CDR3 region has 16 residues. The CDR3 is CASSASAPRYGYEQYF. Here the CDR3 DNA reads TGTGCCAGCAGTGCCTCGGCACCTAGGTATGGGTACGAGCAGTACTTC. The whole variable domain, remainder taken from reference TRBV2 and TRBJ2-7, is EPEVTQTPSHQVTQMGQEVILRCVPISNHLYFYWYRQILGQKVEFLVSFYNNEISEKSEIFDDQFSVERPDGSNFTLKIRSTKLEDSAMYFCASSASAPRYGYEQYFGPGTRLTVT.

The chain has TRBV10-2 and TRBJ2-7; D possibly corresponds to TRBD1 (6 bases). Germline values: CDR1 WSHSY, CDR2 SAAADI. This CDR3 region has 12 residues. Trimming left V 8 bases short and J 4 bases short, with 12 bases between. The CDR3, as DNA: TGCGCCAGCTCCAATCAGGGGTACGAGCAGTACTTC. Its protein product is CASSNQGYEQYF.

The chain couples TRBV11-1 to TRBJ2-7, with no clear D. Germline V lookup: CDR1 SGHAT, CDR2 FQDESV (reference sequence). V lost 2 bases and J lost 5, with 22 bases in between. The CDR3 totals 17 residues. The CDR3 coding sequence is TGTGCCAGCAGCTTACAAGAGACTCCCGGGTCGAGGAACGAGCAGTACTTC. This encodes CASSLQETPGSRNEQYF.

V gene TRBV5-3 combines with J gene TRBJ2-7; 7 bases are a match to TRBD1. TRBV5-3 is an ORF for which the function is uncertain. V shed 0 bases and J 2 bases; nucleotides not matched to a gene: 5. The CDR3 sequence is 15 residues long. Here the CDR3 DNA reads TGTGCCAGAAGCTTGGCCGGACAGGCGACCTACGAGCAGTACTTC. It is translated as CARSLAGQATYEQYF.

The chain recombines TRBV29-1 with TRBJ2-3; TRBD1 might be the D (5 bases). With 3 bases removed from V and 0 bases from J, the gap between germline ends came to 13 bases. The CDR3 loop spans 15 amino acids. The V gene's germline CDR1 is SQVTM and CDR2 ANQGSEA. The CDR3: CSVDPVTASTDTQYF. CDR3 DNA sequence: TGCAGCGTTGACCCTGTGACAGCTAGCACAGATACGCAGTATTTT.

V gene TRBV25-1 combines with J gene TRBJ1-1; maybe TRBD1 (6 bases). Between the trimmed V and J ends, which lost 5 bases and 1 base, there was a span of 20 bases. Germline CDR1 reads MGHDK; CDR2 reads SYGVNS. This CDR3 contains 17 residues. CDR3 DNA sequence: TGTGCCAGCAGTCGAAGGGGGGGGTGGACAGCGAACACTGAAGCTTTCTTT. Amino acids: CASSRRGGWTANTEAFF.

The rearrangement uses TRBV29-1 and TRBJ1-1, with no clear D. The CDR3 spans 11 residues. Germline values: CDR1 SQVTM, CDR2 ANQGSEA. Trimming removed 7 bases from V and 1 base from J, with 7 bases in between. For the CDR3, the DNA is TGCAGCGCTTTATGGAACACTGAAGCTTTCTTT. This codes for CSALWNTEAFF.

The V gene is TRBV4-1, the J gene TRBJ2-1; 7 bases line up with TRBD2. V dropped 5 bases and J dropped 7; count of bases not matched to a gene: 8. The CDR3 covers 14 residues. Germline CDR1 MGHRA, CDR2 YSYEKL. CDR3 region: CASSSTLAPNEQFF. The CDR3 nucleotides are TGCGCCAGCAGCTCCACACTAGCGCCTAATGAGCAGTTCTTC.

This clone was picked up one time. J is TRBJ2-3 and V is TRBV5-4; 9 bases match TRBD2. V trimming: 0 bases; J trimming: 6 bases; junction bases outside the gene matches: 5. The CDR3 spans 15 residues. Germline-derived CDR1 and CDR2 are SGHNT and YYREEE (reference sequence). CDR3 loop: CASSLVVAGGDTQYF. The CDR3, as DNA: TGTGCCAGCAGCTTGGTAGTGGCGGGAGGGGATACGCAGTATTTT.

The gene calls are TRBV5-1 and TRBJ1-2, with D unresolved. Trimming took off 0 bases at V and 0 bases at J, with 12 bases between the two ends. The CDR3 covers 16 residues. Germline V gives CDR1 SGHRS, CDR2 YFSETQ. This CDR3 reads CASSLVTESANYGYTF. In nucleotides, the CDR3 is TGCGCCAGCAGCTTGGTGACCGAGTCGGCTAACTATGGCTACACCTTC.

The chain carries TRBV28 and TRBJ2-7; possibly TRBD1 for D (6 bases). The germline V gene has CDR1 MDHEN and CDR2 SYDVKM. This CDR3 has 13 amino acids. Trimming left V 8 bases short and J 2 bases short, with 13 bases between. CDR3 residues: CASLQGSTYEQYF. DNA of the CDR3: TGTGCCAGCCTTCAGGGGAGCACCTACGAGCAGTACTTC.

To note about this clone: Other DNA sequences in this sample translate to the same CDR3. V gene TRBV11-2 combines with J gene TRBJ2-7; D not resolved. V lost 3 bases and J lost 0, with 9 bases in between. The CDR3 loop spans 14 amino acids. Germline V gives CDR1 SGHAT, CDR2 FQNNGV. This chain's CDR3 is CASSFGAGSYEQYF. The CDR3 DNA follows: TGTGCCAGCAGCTTTGGCGCCGGCTCCTACGAGCAGTACTTC.

The chain uses TRBV29-1 and TRBJ1-3; 7 bases are shared with TRBD1. There are 14 residues in the CDR3. The germline V gene encodes CDR1 SQVTM and CDR2 ANQGSEA. V was pared by 4 bases and J by 0 bases, with 3 bases of the junction left unmatched. CDR3 amino acids: CSVADRSSGNTIYF. The CDR3, as DNA: TGCAGCGTTGCGGACAGGAGCTCTGGAAACACCATATATTTT. The full variable domain, rest sourced from reference TRBV29-1 and TRBJ1-3, is SAVISQKPSRDICQRGTSLTIQCQVDSQVTMMFWYRQQPGQSLTLIATANQGSEATYESGFVIDKFPISRPNLTFSTLTVSNMSPEDSSIYLCSVADRSSGNTIYFGEGSWLTVV.

The rearrangement joins TRBV4-1 to TRBJ2-3, with 11 bases lining up with TRBD2. The CDR3 spans 15 residues. Trimming at V came to 4 bases and at J to 0 bases, leaving 0 bases not matched to a gene. Germline V gene lookup returns CDR1 MGHRA and CDR2 YSYEKL. The CDR3 protein is CASSPSGRSTDTQYF. DNA of the CDR3: TGCGCCAGCAGCCCTAGCGGGAGGAGCACAGATACGCAGTATTTT.

V usage is TRBV19 and J usage is TRBJ1-5; maybe TRBD1 (6 bases). CDR1 and CDR2 from the germline V gene are LNHDA and SQIVND (reference sequence). This CDR3 comprises 15 residues. Deletions cut 7 bases from V and 2 bases from J, with 15 bases between. The CDR3 nucleotides read TGTGCCAGTACCCCAACAGGGCAGGGCAATCAGCCCCAGCATTTT. It specifies CASTPTGQGNQPQHF.

The rearrangement uses TRBV7-2 and TRBJ2-1, with TRBD2 as a possible D gene (6 bases). Germline CDR1 SGHTA, CDR2 FQGNSA. The V end lost 2 bases, the J end lost 3 bases, and 14 bases lay between the germline ends. The CDR3 covers 16 residues. The CDR3 DNA is TGTGCCAGCAGCTTAAGGACGGGACTTGACTACAATGAGCAGTTCTTC. Residues: CASSLRTGLDYNEQFF.

V and J are TRBV7-9 and TRBJ2-7, with D hard to call. Trimming took 4 bases from V and 3 from J, leaving 19 bases between them. Germline loops: CDR1 SEHNR, CDR2 FQNEAQ (reference sequence). There are 16 residues in the CDR3. CDR3 loop: CASSSTSQGSYYEQYF. In DNA, the CDR3 is TGTGCCAGCAGCTCGACCAGTCAAGGCTCCTACTACGAGCAGTACTTC.

V usage is TRBV5-4 and J usage is TRBJ2-3; D is unclear. The CDR3 runs to 13 residues. CDR1 is SGHNT, CDR2 YYREEE, per germline (reference sequence). With 5 bases removed from V and 2 bases from J, the gap between germline ends came to 9 bases. The CDR3 DNA follows: TGTGCCAGCAGAAGGTCCCCCACAGATACGCAGTATTTT. The encoded protein is CASRRSPTDTQYF.

This chain joins TRBV5-4 and TRBJ1-2; 7 positions agree with TRBD1. The CDR3 contains 14 residues. Trimming removed 4 bases from V and 1 base from J; junction bases left unmatched: 4. Germline-derived CDR1 and CDR2 are SGHNT and YYREEE (reference sequence). The chain's CDR3 is CASSTDRSNYGYTF. The CDR3 bases are TGTGCCAGCAGCACGGACAGGAGTAACTATGGCTACACCTTC. Drawing the rest from reference TRBV5-4 and TRBJ1-2, the complete variable domain is ETGVTQSPTHLIKTRGQQVTLRCSSQSGHNTVSWYQQALGQGPQFIFQYYREEENGRGNFPPRFSGLQFPNYSSELNVNALELDDSALYLCASSTDRSNYGYTFGSGTRLTVV.

The chain carries TRBV28 and TRBJ2-7; D remains ambiguous. The CDR3 runs 12 residues. Germline V gene data show CDR1 as MDHEN and CDR2 as SYDVKM. The V gene lost 10 bases and the J gene lost 3 bases, with 13 bases spanning the gap. The CDR3 sequence: CATATWDYEQYF. The CDR3 nucleotides read TGTGCCACCGCGACGTGGGACTACGAGCAGTACTTC.

The DNA for the CDR3 is TGTGCCAGCAGCTTAAATCCAGGCTCCTATGGCTACACCTTC. Translating it yields CASSLNPGSYGYTF. The rearrangement uses TRBV11-2 and TRBJ1-2, with D unclear. The CDR3 has 14 amino acids. V was pared by 2 bases and J by 4 bases, with 11 bases between. Germline V gives CDR1 SGHAT, CDR2 FQNNGV.

The chain joins TRBV27 to TRBJ2-1; D is ambiguous. The CDR3 runs 13 residues. Germline CDR1 is MNHEY and CDR2 is SMNVEV (reference sequence). With 5 bases removed from V and 4 bases from J, the gap between germline ends came to 9 bases. CDR3 in amino acids: CASSTRVYNEQFF. The CDR3, as DNA: TGTGCCAGCAGTACCCGGGTATACAATGAGCAGTTCTTC.

V usage is TRBV28 and J usage is TRBJ2-3, with D uncertain. Deletions cut 5 bases from V and 4 bases from J, with 10 bases between. This CDR3 is built from 13 residues. The germline CDR1 and CDR2 sequences are MDHEN and SYDVKM. CDR3 residues: CASSPPSADTQYF. As DNA, the CDR3 is TGTGCCAGCAGTCCCCCCTCCGCAGATACGCAGTATTTT. The full variable domain, its missing parts supplied by reference TRBV28 and TRBJ2-3, is DVKVTQSSRYLVKRTGEKVFLECVQDMDHENMFWYRQDPGLGLRLIYFSYDVKMKEKGDIPEGYSVSREKKERFSLILESASTNQTSMYLCASSPPSADTQYFGPGTRLTVL.

The chain is built from TRBV6-1 and TRBJ2-7; D is unclear. The CDR3 consists of 12 residues. Trimming took 2 bases from V and 5 from J, leaving 7 bases between them. Germline assignment: CDR1 MNHNS and CDR2 SASEGT. CDR3 DNA sequence: TGTGCCAGCAGTGAATCCGCGGACGAGCAGTACTTC. Amino acids: CASSESADEQYF.

The chain combines TRBV9 with TRBJ2-2, with 10 bases aligning to TRBD1. Germline V gives CDR1 SGDLS, CDR2 YYNGEE. This CDR3 has 16 amino acids. V gave up 4 bases and J gave up 3 bases; unmatched junction bases: 6. The CDR3 DNA sequence: TGTGCCAGCAGCTTACCGACAGGGGGCGACACCGGGGAGCTGTTTTTT. Translation gives CASSLPTGGDTGELFF.